Listed here is a single T cell receptor beta chain. PCR amplification relied on 60 Vbeta primers (plus 13 Jbeta primers). Profiled with immunoSEQ multiplex PCR; TCRdb holds only in-frame clones, not every one. This repertoire includes approximately 80,000 clones. The CDR3 loop spans 11 amino acids. V was trimmed by 7 bases and J by 8 bases, leaving 11 bases between them. In germline, CDR1 is MDHEN, CDR2 SYDVKM. The data belong to a study of cytomegalovirus exposure and HLA in healthy donors. This clonotype was obtained from a man aged 18 to 35 in good health and CMV-seropositive. This chain connects TRBV28 to TRBJ1-1, with unresolved D. The sequenced sample was PBMCs. The chain's CDR3 is CASMRRWEAFF. The CDR3 DNA reads as TGTGCCAGCATGCGGAGATGGGAAGCTTTCTTT.